The clone carrying this T cell receptor beta chain was counted only a few times. What it recognizes is unknown. This entry belongs to a study of early stage breast cancer tumors. Study-wide results and caveats: Blood repertoires resembled normal breast more than tumor.

Clones were read by immunoSEQ multiplex PCR, and TCRdb kept only the in-frame ones, dropping some. The table shows 30,000 or so clones, with around 70% occurring only once. The CDR3 runs 15 residues. Trimming left V 2 bases short and J 2 bases short, with 12 bases between. The germline V gene encodes CDR1 SGHRS and CDR2 YFSETQ. V is TRBV5-1 and J is TRBJ2-3; D not certain. Sequencing used blood. The sequence was obtained from a person in their fifties or sixties with breast cancer. The CDR3 sequence is CASSFQAGYTDTQYF. The DNA for the CDR3 is TGCGCCAGCAGCTTTCAGGCTGGGTACACAGATACGCAGTATTTT.